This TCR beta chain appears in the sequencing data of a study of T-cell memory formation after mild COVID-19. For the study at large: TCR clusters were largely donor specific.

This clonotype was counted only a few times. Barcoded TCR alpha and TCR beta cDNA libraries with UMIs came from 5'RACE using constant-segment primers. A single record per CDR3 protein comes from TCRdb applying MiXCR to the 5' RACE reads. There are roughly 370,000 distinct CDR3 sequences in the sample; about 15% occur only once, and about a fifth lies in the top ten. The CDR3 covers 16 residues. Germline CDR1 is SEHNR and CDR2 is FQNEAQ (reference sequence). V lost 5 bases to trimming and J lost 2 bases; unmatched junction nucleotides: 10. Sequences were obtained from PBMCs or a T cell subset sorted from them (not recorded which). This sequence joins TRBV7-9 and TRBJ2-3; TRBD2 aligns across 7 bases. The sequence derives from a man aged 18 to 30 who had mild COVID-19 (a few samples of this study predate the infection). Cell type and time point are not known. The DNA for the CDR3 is TGTGCCAGCAGCCCCCCGACTAGCAGCTTCACAGATACGCAGTATTTT. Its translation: CASSPPTSSFTDTQYF. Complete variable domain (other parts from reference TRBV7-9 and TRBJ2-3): DTGVSQNPRHKITKRGQNVTFRCDPISEHNRLYWYRQTLGQGPEFLTYFQNEAQLEKSRLLSDRFSAERPKGSFSTLEIQRTEQGDSAMYLCASSPPTSSFTDTQYFGPGTRLTVL.